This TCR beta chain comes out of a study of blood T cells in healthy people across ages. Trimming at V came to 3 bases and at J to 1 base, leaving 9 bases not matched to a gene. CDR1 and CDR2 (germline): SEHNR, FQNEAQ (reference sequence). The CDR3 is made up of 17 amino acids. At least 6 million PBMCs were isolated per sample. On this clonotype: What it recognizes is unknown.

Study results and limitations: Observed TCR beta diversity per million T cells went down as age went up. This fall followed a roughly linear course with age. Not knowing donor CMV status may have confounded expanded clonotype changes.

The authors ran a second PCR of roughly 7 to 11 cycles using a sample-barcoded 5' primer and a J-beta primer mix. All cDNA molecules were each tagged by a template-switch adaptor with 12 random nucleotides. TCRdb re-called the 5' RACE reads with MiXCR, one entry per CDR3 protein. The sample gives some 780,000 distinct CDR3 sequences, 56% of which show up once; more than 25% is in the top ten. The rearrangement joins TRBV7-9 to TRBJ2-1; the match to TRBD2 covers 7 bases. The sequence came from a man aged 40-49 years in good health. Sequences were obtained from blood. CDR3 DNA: TGTGCCAGCAGCTTCTCGAGACTGGGGGGGTCCTACAATGAGCAGTTCTTC. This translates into CASSFSRLGGSYNEQFF. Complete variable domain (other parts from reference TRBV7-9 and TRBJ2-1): DTGVSQNPRHKITKRGQNVTFRCDPISEHNRLYWYRQTLGQGPEFLTYFQNEAQLEKSRLLSDRFSAERPKGSFSTLEIQRTEQGDSAMYLCASSFSRLGGSYNEQFFGPGTRLTVL.